This T cell receptor (beta chain) was identified in a study of coeliac disease. Some clones are missing from TCRdb's copy, which holds only in-frame ones; the method was immunoSEQ multiplex PCR. Of 3,000 to 3,500 clones listed, roughly three fifths are singletons. Sample: lymphocytes from the gut lamina propria. The clonotype originates from a woman in her forties or fifties without celiac disease.

The CDR3 is CASRPTSGAYFTGELFF. The DNA for the CDR3 is TGTGCCAGCAGGCCGACTAGCGGGGCCTACTTCACCGGGGAGCTGTTTTTT. This sequence joins TRBV28 and TRBJ2-2; TRBD2 matches 11 bases. J gave up 4 bases and V 6 bases, and 10 bases lay outside the gene matches. This CDR3 region has 17 residues. Germline assignment: CDR1 MDHEN and CDR2 SYDVKM.